Presented here are 14 T cell receptor beta chains from one specimen sequenced in a study of graft-versus-host responses after intestinal transplantation. Here immunoSEQ multiplex PCR was the method, and the copy in TCRdb shows in-frame clones only, minus some. The repertoire includes about 100,000 clones, about 88% of them detected once, and about 0.93% sits in the top ten. What these receptors recognize is not known. Sequenced material: unstimulated CD4+ T cells sorted from spleen or lymph node cells, taken before transplant. The receptor source for this set is a human donor who was the organ donor for an intestinal transplant.

This clone occurred once. Because the CDR3's place on the DNA is in doubt, the DNA is left out and the CDR3 is given as listed by TCRdb. This chain uses TRBV2 with TRBJ1-5. CDR1 and CDR2 from the germline V gene are SNHLY and FYNNEI. The CDR3 has 13 amino acids, counting both end residues. The CDR3 spells CASSEGLSGPQHF.

DNA for the CDR3: TGTGCCAGCAGCTTAATGGTTTCCTACAATGAGCAGTTCTTC. This codes for CASSLMVSYNEQFF. The chain uses TRBV7-2 and TRBJ2-1, with no clear D. The V and J ends lost 2 bases and 1 base respectively, with 6 bases between them. This CDR3 is built from 14 residues. CDR1 and CDR2 from the germline V gene are SGHTA and FQGNSA.

This chain links TRBV5-5 with TRBJ2-1, with 8 bases lining up with TRBD2. The V gene's germline CDR1 is SGHKS and CDR2 YYEKEE (reference sequence). The CDR3 covers 17 residues. The trim removed 4 bases at V and 2 bases at J, leaving 11 bases unmatched. CDR3 amino acids: CASSLGYSGAAYNEQFF. As DNA, the CDR3 is TGTGCCAGCAGCCTAGGCTATAGCGGGGCGGCCTACAATGAGCAGTTCTTC.

This chain connects TRBV5-6 to TRBJ1-5, with D perhaps matching TRBD1 (6 bases). Germline CDR1 is SGHDT and CDR2 is YYEEEE. V gave up 2 bases and J gave up 2 bases, with 11 bases separating them. The CDR3 contains 15 residues. CDR3 loop: CASSLRGLGNQPQHF. The CDR3 bases are TGTGCCAGCAGCTTAAGGGGGTTGGGCAATCAGCCCCAGCATTTT.

The chain carries TRBV28 and TRBJ1-5; no clear D. The CDR3 extends over 15 amino acids. Between the trimmed V and J ends, which lost 5 bases and 3 bases, there was a span of 14 bases. The germline V gene has CDR1 MDHEN and CDR2 SYDVKM. The CDR3 protein is CASSLAAGFNQPQHF. The CDR3 region has the DNA TGTGCCAGCAGTCTGGCTGCGGGGTTCAATCAGCCCCAGCATTTT.

This clone appeared once. The rearrangement uses TRBV15 and TRBJ1-1; D unclear. CDR1 and CDR2 (germline): LNHNV, YYDKDF (reference sequence). Trimming left V 0 bases short and J 10 bases short, with 12 bases between. The CDR3 totals 13 residues. The DNA for the CDR3 is TGTGCCACCAGCAGAGATTTGGCACTGTCAGCTTTCTTT. Translating it yields CATSRDLALSAFF.

The chain combines TRBV30 with TRBJ2-5, with 8 bases lining up with TRBD1. After removal of 5 bases from V and 5 bases from J, the junction contained 4 bases not matched to a gene. The CDR3 has 12 residues. CDR1 and CDR2 (germline): GTSNPN, SVGIG (reference sequence). The CDR3 reads CAWGRGRETQYF. The CDR3 DNA sequence: TGTGCCTGGGGCAGGGGGCGGGAGACCCAGTACTTC.

The chain joins TRBV10-3 to TRBJ1-1; D may be TRBD1 (5 bases). Trimming stripped 3 bases from V and 2 bases from J, with 7 bases between. From germline, CDR1 is ENHRY and CDR2 SYGVKD. This CDR3 region has 13 residues. As DNA, the CDR3 is TGTGCCATCAGTGATGGGACCAACACTGAAGCTTTCTTT. Its protein is CAISDGTNTEAFF.

A single count supports this clone. This chain connects TRBV11-2 to TRBJ1-6; D is possibly TRBD1 (6 bases). V lost 4 bases and J 11 bases, leaving 15 bases between the germline ends. The germline V gene has CDR1 SGHAT and CDR2 FQNNGV. CDR3 length: 14 residues. This CDR3 is CASSSTGTPAPLHF. Here the CDR3 DNA reads TGTGCCAGCAGCTCCACAGGGACGCCAGCACCCCTCCACTTT.

This clone was picked up one time. The V gene is TRBV6-1, the J gene TRBJ2-2, with 11 bases that match TRBD2. The length of the CDR3 is 16 residues. Trimming took 3 bases from V and 6 from J; bases not matched to a gene: 6. Germline values: CDR1 MNHNS, CDR2 SASEGT. CDR3 sequence reads: CASSDVSGGAAGELFF. The CDR3 bases are TGTGCCAGCAGTGACGTTAGCGGGGGGGCCGCCGGGGAGCTGTTTTTT.

The chain links TRBV29-1 to TRBJ1-2; a possible D gene is TRBD1 (6 bases). Trimming removed 7 bases at V and 6 bases at J, with 6 bases between. In germline, CDR1 is SQVTM, CDR2 ANQGSEA. This CDR3 has 9 residues. CDR3 DNA sequence: TGCAGCGCAGGGGATGGCTACACCTTC. Translated, it gives CSAGDGYTF.

This chain connects TRBV7-2 to TRBJ1-1; TRBD1 might be the D (5 bases). Looked up from germline, CDR1 is SGHTA and CDR2 is FQGNSA. This CDR3 contains 15 residues. V was clipped by 1 base and J by 1 base, with 10 bases between them. CDR3 DNA: TGTGCCAGCAGCTTAGAATACAGGCGGAACACTGAAGCTTTCTTT. The encoded protein is CASSLEYRRNTEAFF.

The chain is built from TRBV4-2 and TRBJ1-4, with a possible D match to TRBD1 (5 bases). Between the trimmed V and J ends, which lost 3 bases and 7 bases, there was a span of 15 bases. The CDR3 loop spans 15 amino acids. Germline CDR1 reads LGHNA; CDR2 reads YNFKEQ. DNA for the CDR3: TGTGCCAGCAGCCAGGCCTCGGGGGTGTTTGAAAAACTGTTTTTT. This translates into CASSQASGVFEKLFF.

J is TRBJ2-1 and V is TRBV5-1, with 9 positions matching TRBD1. The CDR3 extends over 16 amino acids. The germline CDR1 and CDR2 sequences are SGHRS and YFSETQ. Unmatched junction bases numbered 11, after V lost 4 bases and J lost 6 bases. The CDR3 region has the DNA TGCGCCAGCAGCCAGGGACAGGGTAGGTTCTTCAATGAGCAGTTCTTC. It translates to CASSQGQGRFFNEQFF.